Below are 20 T cell receptor beta chains sequenced from a single sample in a study of a mutant IDH1 vaccine in newly diagnosed glioma. These receptors' targets are unknown. Profiled with immunoSEQ multiplex PCR; TCRdb holds only in-frame clones, not every one. Of 40,000 to 50,000 clones in the sample, about 80% were seen once. Described time point: week 47, end of study. The content of each vaccine dose was 300 ug of mutant IDH1 20-mer peptide, and topical imiquimod accompanied it. This material consisted of PBMCs, taken from a glioma patient whose treatment included an IDH1 peptide vaccine. The receptors stem from a young man with glioma. Some clones in this sample may be carry-over from other donors' samples.

The chain uses TRBV4-1 and TRBJ1-1, with a tentative D call TRBD1 (5 bases). The V and J ends lost 4 bases and 1 base respectively, with 16 bases between them. The CDR3 has 16 amino acids. Germline CDR1 reads MGHRA; CDR2 reads YSYEKL. The CDR3 is CASSRSFSTENTEAFF. The CDR3, as DNA: TGCGCCAGCAGCCGGTCCTTCTCGACAGAGAACACTGAAGCTTTCTTT.

The chain employs TRBV4-1 and TRBJ1-1; D unresolved. Trimming shortened V by 6 bases and J by 1 base, and 18 bases separated the two germline ends. Looked up from germline, CDR1 is MGHRA and CDR2 is YSYEKL. The CDR3 is 16 amino acids. This chain's CDR3 is CASSLTVNKPNTEAFF. The CDR3, as DNA: TGCGCCAGCAGTCTGACCGTTAATAAGCCGAACACTGAAGCTTTCTTT.

This chain uses TRBV7-2 with TRBJ2-1; 10 nucleotides match TRBD2. In germline, CDR1 is SGHTA, CDR2 FQGNSA. This CDR3 is 16 amino acids long. Germline trimming cut 1 base from V and 9 bases from J; bases unmatched to any gene: 9. This CDR3 reads CASSLVPSGGFSEQFF. CDR3 in DNA: TGTGCCAGCAGCTTAGTCCCTAGCGGGGGCTTCAGTGAGCAGTTCTTC. The full variable domain, with the rest looked up from reference TRBV7-2 and TRBJ2-1, is GAGVSQSPSNKVTEKGKDVELRCDPISGHTALYWYRQSLGQGLEFLIYFQGNSAPDKSGLPSDRFSAERTGGSVSTLTIQRTQQEDSAVYLCASSLVPSGGFSEQFFGPGTRLTVL.

The chain is built from TRBV29-1 and TRBJ1-2, with D perhaps TRBD1 (6 bases). The CDR3 totals 14 residues. With 7 bases removed from V and 1 base from J, the gap between germline ends came to 16 bases. Per the germline V gene, CDR1 is SQVTM and CDR2 is ANQGSEA. CDR3 amino acids: CSAQGHRSNYGYTF. In DNA, the CDR3 is TGCAGCGCCCAGGGACACAGAAGTAACTATGGCTACACCTTC.

This clone was picked up a small number of times. The V gene is TRBV4-2, the J gene TRBJ2-5, with D tentatively TRBD2 (5 bases). Trimming stripped 3 bases from V and 4 bases from J, with 9 bases between. CDR1 is LGHNA, CDR2 YNFKEQ, per germline. The CDR3 runs 13 residues. The CDR3 coding sequence is TGTGCCAGCAGCCAGGGAGATGTAGAGACCCAGTACTTC. This gives the protein CASSQGDVETQYF.

The genes are TRBV4-3 and TRBJ2-2; TRBD2 is a possible D gene (6 bases). Germline CDR1 reads LGHNA; CDR2 reads YSLEER. The CDR3 contains 18 residues. Trimming took off 4 bases at V and 2 bases at J, with 20 bases between the two ends. Here the CDR3 reads CASSRKPPGTSNTGELFF. The DNA for the CDR3 is TGCGCCAGCAGCCGCAAGCCCCCCGGGACTTCCAACACCGGGGAGCTGTTTTTT.

The CDR3 region is CASSRTGTGQYF. CDR3 nucleotides: TGTGCCAGCTCACGGACCGGGACCGGGCAGTACTTC. V usage is TRBV18 and J usage is TRBJ2-7; D might be TRBD1 or TRBD2, each matching 5 bases. Germline V lookup: CDR1 KGHSH, CDR2 LQKENI. Trimming took off 4 bases at V and 9 bases at J, with 13 bases between the two ends. This CDR3 has 12 amino acids.

This CDR3 is CASSYSPGDTEAFF. The DNA for the CDR3 is TGTGCCAGCAGTTACTCCCCTGGGGACACTGAAGCTTTCTTT. The J gene is TRBJ1-1, the V gene TRBV6-5; the D is unclear. In germline, CDR1 is MNHEY, CDR2 SVGAGI. The CDR3 consists of 14 residues. The germline V and J ends were trimmed by 0 bases and 3 bases, with 8 bases remaining between them.

The V call is TRBV29-1, the J call TRBJ2-1, with D possibly TRBD2 on 5 matching bases. Looked up from germline, CDR1 is SQVTM and CDR2 is ANQGSEA. V shed 1 base and J shed 0 bases, with 19 bases lying between them. The length of the CDR3 is 18 residues. The DNA of the CDR3 is TGCAGCGTTGAAGCGGCCCCTGAGGGCTTTTTCTCCTACAATGAGCAGTTCTTC. Translated, it gives CSVEAAPEGFFSYNEQFF.

As for this clone: This sample includes further DNA sequences coding for the same CDR3. This chain connects TRBV7-2 to TRBJ1-1; 9 bases are shared with TRBD1. Germline V gives CDR1 SGHTA, CDR2 FQGNSA. Trimming at V came to 5 bases and at J to 4 bases, leaving 5 bases not matched to a gene. The CDR3 totals 14 residues. The DNA for the CDR3 is TGTGCCAGCAGCCGCGACAGGGGGGGCACTGAAGCTTTCTTT. Protein sequence: CASSRDRGGTEAFF. The full variable domain, rest sourced from reference TRBV7-2 and TRBJ1-1, is GAGVSQSPSNKVTEKGKDVELRCDPISGHTALYWYRQSLGQGLEFLIYFQGNSAPDKSGLPSDRFSAERTGGSVSTLTIQRTQQEDSAVYLCASSRDRGGTEAFFGQGTRLTVV.

This clone came up once. The chain couples TRBV6-5 to TRBJ1-1; TRBD1 might be the D (5 bases). CDR1 and CDR2 (germline): MNHEY, SVGAGI. V lost 2 bases, J lost 0 bases, and 10 bases lay in between. The CDR3 is made up of 15 amino acids. The CDR3 region is CASSYGWGMNTEAFF. The CDR3 coding sequence is TGTGCCAGCAGTTACGGCTGGGGGATGAACACTGAAGCTTTCTTT.

This chain joins TRBV7-9 and TRBJ2-3, with D possibly being TRBD1 (6 bases). Looked up from germline, CDR1 is SEHNR and CDR2 is FQNEAQ (reference sequence). The CDR3 is 16 amino acids. V lost 1 base to trimming and J lost 2 bases, with 13 bases between them. The CDR3 DNA reads as TGTGCCAGCAGCTTAGGGGGGCCCTTAAACACAGATACGCAGTATTTT. Protein product: CASSLGGPLNTDTQYF. The full variable domain, rest sourced from reference TRBV7-9 and TRBJ2-3, is DTGVSQNPRHKITKRGQNVTFRCDPISEHNRLYWYRQTLGQGPEFLTYFQNEAQLEKSRLLSDRFSAERPKGSFSTLEIQRTEQGDSAMYLCASSLGGPLNTDTQYFGPGTRLTVL.

The chain joins TRBV28 to TRBJ1-1; D is ambiguous. Germline lookup yields CDR1 MDHEN and CDR2 SYDVKM. The CDR3 totals 15 residues. Trimming took off 5 bases at V and 0 bases at J, with 13 bases between the two ends. CDR3 region: CASSTPTRVNTEAFF. CDR3 nucleotides: TGTGCCAGCAGTACCCCAACGCGGGTGAACACTGAAGCTTTCTTT.

The CDR3 nucleotides are TGTGCCAGCAGCCAACAGGGCACTGAAGCTTTCTTT. It translates to CASSQQGTEAFF. The chain carries TRBV4-2 and TRBJ1-1; the D gene is possibly TRBD1 (5 bases). Germline loops: CDR1 LGHNA, CDR2 YNFKEQ. V was pared by 2 bases and J by 4 bases, with 5 bases between. The CDR3 contains 12 residues.

The chain couples TRBV10-2 to TRBJ2-7, with D possibly TRBD2 on 6 matching bases. The CDR3 is made up of 14 amino acids. The V gene's germline CDR1 is WSHSY and CDR2 SAAADI. V was cut by 6 bases and J by 3 bases, with 15 bases left in between. CDR3 protein: CASSPGLGYYEQYF. Written as DNA, the CDR3 is TGCGCCAGCAGCCCGGGACTGGGTTACTACGAGCAGTACTTC.

The chain links TRBV18 to TRBJ2-7; D is unclear. This CDR3 has 12 residues. CDR1 KGHSH and CDR2 LQKENI come from the germline V gene. With 1 base removed from V and 2 bases from J, the gap between germline ends came to 3 bases. CDR3 coding DNA: TGTGCCAGCTCACCACGCACCTACGAGCAGTACTTC. As protein: CASSPRTYEQYF.

This chain connects TRBV5-4 to TRBJ1-2; possible D gene TRBD1, 5 bases. Trimming took off 3 bases at V and 0 bases at J, with 12 bases between the two ends. The CDR3 contains 15 residues. The V gene's germline CDR1 is SGHNT and CDR2 YYREEE (reference sequence). The CDR3 DNA reads TGTGCCAGCAGCTCGGACACCCGGACTAACTATGGCTACACCTTC. It codes for CASSSDTRTNYGYTF.

V is TRBV30 and J is TRBJ1-6; perhaps TRBD1 as D (5 bases). Germline V CDR1 and CDR2: GTSNPN, SVGIG (reference sequence). The CDR3 has 15 residues. The V and J ends lost 0 bases and 5 bases respectively, with 11 bases between them. In DNA, the CDR3 is TGTGCCTGGAGTGTACAGGCAGGAGATAATTCACCCCTCCACTTT. Translating it yields CAWSVQAGDNSPLHF.

Turning to this clone: One end of the junction fails to match germline, which may point to a read error. The rearrangement links TRBV7-9 to TRBJ1-2; TRBD1 agrees at 7 bases. The V gene's germline CDR1 is SEHNR and CDR2 FQNEAQ (reference sequence). CDR3 length: 17 amino acids. CDR3 sequence: CASSLDRGGGRDYGYTF. CDR3 nucleotide sequence: TGTGCCAGCAGCTTAGACAGGGGAGGGGGTCGGGACTATGGTTACACCTTC.

This clone has just a few counts. The chain joins TRBV4-2 to TRBJ1-5; D remains unclear. V was pared by 0 bases and J by 5 bases, with 11 bases between. CDR3 size: 15 residues. Germline-derived CDR1 and CDR2 are LGHNA and YNFKEQ. The CDR3 region is CASSQDSRGDQPQHF. CDR3 in DNA: TGTGCCAGCAGCCAAGATAGCCGGGGAGATCAGCCCCAGCATTTT.